The 9 T cell receptor beta chains below come from one sample, sequenced in a study of early T cells in non-severe SARS-CoV-2 infection. TCRdb processed the 5' RACE reads anew with MiXCR; each CDR3 protein has one entry. The sample has roughly 71,000 distinct CDR3 sequences, roughly an eighth seen once. Sequencing was done on a sample of whole blood. All receptors come from an adult who was a healthcare worker with PCR-confirmed SARS-CoV-2 infection or an uninfected control (not recorded which).

This clonotype was seen more than once but under ten times. This chain connects TRBV5-1 to TRBJ2-1, with 7 bases matching TRBD1. The trim removed 1 base at V and 7 bases at J, leaving 8 bases unmatched. The length of the CDR3 is 15 residues. Per the germline V gene, CDR1 is SGHRS and CDR2 is YFSETQ. The CDR3 nucleotides read TGCGCCAGCAGCTTGTTGGAGACAGGGAATAATGAGCAGTTCTTC. Its translation is CASSLLETGNNEQFF.

The chain links TRBV18 to TRBJ1-3; possibly TRBD1 for D (5 bases). Germline V gene lookup returns CDR1 KGHSH and CDR2 LQKENI. The length of the CDR3 is 15 residues. V dropped 6 bases and J dropped 0 bases, with 12 bases sitting between them. As DNA, the CDR3 is TGTGCCAGCTCCGTCGGGGACCCCTCTGGAAACACCATATATTTT. Protein: CASSVGDPSGNTIYF.

This clonotype has ten or more counts. The chain uses TRBV20-1 and TRBJ2-1, with D perhaps TRBD2 (6 bases). Germline values: CDR1 DFQATT, CDR2 SNEGSKA (reference sequence). V was clipped by 3 bases and J by 11 bases, with 11 bases between them. This CDR3 has 11 amino acids. The CDR3 DNA follows: TGCAGTGCTAGCCATGGGACTCAGCAGTTCTTC. Amino acid sequence: CSASHGTQQFF.

The V gene is TRBV10-3, the J gene TRBJ1-2; 7 nucleotides agree with TRBD1. The ends lost 7 bases at V and 6 bases at J; junction bases unmatched: 8. The CDR3 is 13 amino acids. In germline, CDR1 is ENHRY, CDR2 SYGVKD. CDR3 sequence: CAIKATGDDGYTF. CDR3 coding DNA: TGTGCCATCAAAGCAACAGGGGATGATGGCTACACCTTC.

This clonotype was detected ten times or more. The CDR3 DNA reads TGCAGTGCTAGATTACAGGGTTTGAGGCACGAGCAGTACTTC. Its translation: CSARLQGLRHEQYF. The chain links TRBV20-1 to TRBJ2-7; tentatively, D is TRBD1 (6 bases). Germline V gene data show CDR1 as DFQATT and CDR2 as SNEGSKA (reference sequence). Between the trimmed V and J ends, which lost 2 bases and 5 bases, there was a span of 16 bases. The CDR3 loop spans 14 amino acids.

This chain uses TRBV7-6 with TRBJ2-3; D is ambiguous. Deletions cut 8 bases from V and 1 base from J, with 4 bases between. The CDR3 covers 11 residues. Germline CDR1 reads SGHVS; CDR2 reads FNYEAQ. The CDR3 DNA follows: TGTGCCAGCGGTCGCACAGATACGCAGTATTTT. The encoded protein is CASGRTDTQYF. Variable domain in full (rest from reference TRBV7-6 and TRBJ2-3): GAGVSQSPRYKVTKRGQDVALRCDPISGHVSLYWYRQALGQGPEFLTYFNYEAQQDKSGLPNDRFSAERPEGSISTLTIQRTEQRDSAMYRCASGRTDTQYFGPGTRLTVL.

This clonotype was recorded a few times. This chain links TRBV2 with TRBJ2-3, with 8 bases matching TRBD1. The CDR3 runs to 15 residues. CDR1 SNHLY and CDR2 FYNNEI come from the germline V gene. The junction had 11 bases not matched to a gene; V was cut back by 8 bases and J by 4 bases. The CDR3 bases are TGTGCCAGCCGACGCCGGGACAGGACGGCAGATACGCAGTATTTT. It yields the protein CASRRRDRTADTQYF.

This clonotype was counted many times. The chain is built from TRBV14 and TRBJ1-3, with TRBD1 as a possible D gene (5 bases). Trimming left V 4 bases short and J 0 bases short, with 10 bases between. The germline V gene has CDR1 SGHDN and CDR2 FVKESK. The CDR3 consists of 15 residues. The CDR3 loop is CASSLLGVSGNTIYF. The CDR3 DNA reads as TGTGCCAGCAGCCTTCTAGGGGTCTCTGGAAACACCATATATTTT.

This clonotype appeared many times. The chain employs TRBV18 and TRBJ2-7; D not resolved. Trimming took 3 bases from V and 5 from J, leaving 11 bases between them. Germline CDR1 reads KGHSH; CDR2 reads LQKENI. The CDR3 consists of 13 residues. The CDR3 DNA follows: TGTGCCAGCTCACCGCTCAGTGTCCACGAGCAGTACTTC. Protein sequence: CASSPLSVHEQYF.